The 4 T cell receptor beta chains given below trace back to one sample, sequenced in a study of CD8+CD57+ T cells in acquired aplastic anemia. According to the study, genomic DNA was the template for TCR beta VDJ and CDR3 profiling. Each CDR3 protein gets one entry after TCRdb re-called the reads with MiXCR. The repertoire holds some 200,000 distinct CDR3 sequences, with roughly 50% as singletons. Patients included in sequencing had previously demonstrated CD8+CD57+ cell expansion by flow cytometry. The sequenced material came from sorted CD4+, CD8+, or CD8+CD57+ T cells (not recorded which) from PBMCs. The receptors originated from a human donor with aplastic anemia.

V usage is TRBV15 and J usage is TRBJ1-2, with D unclear. V was trimmed by 5 bases and J by 8 bases, leaving 12 bases between them. Looked up from germline, CDR1 is LNHNV and CDR2 is YYDKDF (reference sequence). The CDR3 contains 12 residues. This chain's CDR3 is CATSDGVWGYTF. The CDR3, as DNA: TGTGCCACCAGCGATGGGGTTTGGGGCTACACCTTC.

This clonotype was seen just once. The gene calls are TRBV13 and TRBJ2-7; 10 bases map to TRBD2. Trimming took 5 bases from V and 0 from J; bases not matched to a gene: 16. CDR3 size: 19 residues. Germline assignment: CDR1 PRHDT and CDR2 FYEKMQ (reference sequence). The CDR3 loop reads CASSDRLAGTLSSSYEQYF. In DNA form, the CDR3 reads TGTGCCAGCAGCGACCGACTAGCGGGCACATTGAGTAGCTCCTACGAGCAGTACTTC.

The chain is built from TRBV20-1 and TRBJ1-5; maybe TRBD1 (5 bases). This CDR3 is 12 amino acids long. V lost 4 bases to trimming and J lost 5 bases, with 9 bases between them. The germline V gene encodes CDR1 DFQATT and CDR2 SNEGSKA (reference sequence). The CDR3 protein is CSATQQDQPQHF. DNA of the CDR3: TGCAGTGCTACCCAACAGGATCAGCCCCAGCATTTT.

This clonotype was counted at least ten times. V is TRBV7-2 and J is TRBJ1-2; D uncertain. Germline V gene data show CDR1 as SGHTA and CDR2 as FQGNSA. CDR3 length equals 15 residues. V gave up 2 bases and J gave up 8 bases, with 18 bases separating them. CDR3 DNA: TGTGCCAGCAGCTTATCGCCGGAGTTCTATGGAGGCTACACCTTC. It encodes CASSLSPEFYGGYTF.